These 15 T cell receptor beta chains were all obtained from the same sample, sequenced in a study of beta chain features in type 1 diabetes (dated by TCRdb to 2017 to 2018). General findings and caveats noted by the study authors: In all four CD4+ subsets, TCRB CDR3 length was moderately but significantly shorter in type 1 diabetes patients.

For these TCRs, the target antigens are not known. Receptor libraries were prepared by the immunoSEQ multiplex PCR assay. The entire amount of isolated RNA was reverse transcribed using the High Capacity cDNA Reverse Transcription Kit, so the sequenced TCRB transcripts were expressed ones. Drawn from immuneACCESS, this table holds only the in-frame rearrangements with V and J called that TCRdb kept. Clones are partly lost; checked studies trace under half to an unresolved V gene and leave the rest unexplained. This sample has roughly 230,000 clones in its table, and approximately 10% of those were observed once. The top ten clonotypes cover over 0.015% of the sample. Material for sequencing was naive CD4+ T cells from blood. The meaning of the sample's cell subset or site label: true naive CD4+ T cells. The receptors shown here come from a man aged 30 to 39 with type 1 diabetes.

This clone was observed a few times. The chain links TRBV25-1 to TRBJ1-2; a weak D match, TRBD1 (5 bases). The CDR3 spans 12 residues. V was pared by 6 bases and J by 4 bases, with 9 bases between. The V gene's germline CDR1 is MGHDK and CDR2 SYGVNS. CDR3 sequence: CASRGDFYGYTF. For the CDR3, the DNA is TGTGCCAGCAGAGGGGATTTCTATGGCTACACCTTC.

This clone was found a few times. V and J are TRBV29-1 and TRBJ1-1; D possibly corresponds to TRBD1 (5 bases). V was trimmed by 3 bases and J by 7 bases, leaving 9 bases between them. The CDR3 has 11 residues. The germline V gene has CDR1 SQVTM and CDR2 ANQGSEA. In DNA form, the CDR3 reads TGCAGCGTTGAGTGGCAGGGTGAAGCTTTCTTT. The encoded protein is CSVEWQGEAFF.

V is TRBV7-2 and J is TRBJ2-7; TRBD2 is a possible D gene (5 bases). Germline CDR1 SGHTA, CDR2 FQGNSA. V lost 4 bases and J 4 bases, leaving 17 bases between the germline ends. There are 15 residues in the CDR3. The CDR3 DNA sequence: TGTGCCAGCAGCTCCTTGGTATCCGGGGATTACGAGCAGTACTTC. Translating it yields CASSSLVSGDYEQYF.

This clone showed up just a few times. The V call is TRBV18, the J call TRBJ1-1; 8 bases are shared with TRBD1. Per germline, CDR1 KGHSH and CDR2 LQKENI. The CDR3 has 12 residues. V was clipped by 2 bases and J by 8 bases; unmatched bases: 1. Written as DNA, the CDR3 is TGTGCCAGCTCACCAAGGACAGGGGAAGCTTTCTTT. It yields the protein CASSPRTGEAFF.

In this sample, this clone turned up a few times. V usage is TRBV5-1 and J usage is TRBJ2-5; TRBD2 agrees at 12 bases. Looked up from germline, CDR1 is SGHRS and CDR2 is YFSETQ. This CDR3 region has 18 residues. V lost 4 bases, J lost 0 bases, and 10 bases stayed unmatched. The CDR3 reads CASSKGGTSGGNQETQYF. The CDR3 DNA reads as TGCGCCAGCAGCAAAGGAGGAACTAGCGGGGGGAACCAAGAGACCCAGTACTTC.

This clone was counted a few times. This chain uses TRBV5-1 with TRBJ1-6; 8 positions match TRBD1. Per the germline V gene, CDR1 is SGHRS and CDR2 is YFSETQ. V shed 8 bases and J 5 bases; nucleotides not matched to a gene: 6. The length of the CDR3 is 14 residues. The CDR3, as DNA: TGCGCCAGTTCGGACAGGGCGAATAATTCACCCCTCCACTTT. This translates into CASSDRANNSPLHF. The variable domain in full, with the rest retrieved from reference TRBV5-1 and TRBJ1-6, is KAGVTQTPRYLIKTRGQQVTLSCSPISGHRSVSWYQQTPGQGLQFLFEYFSETQRNKGNFPGRFSGRQFSNSRSEMNVSTLELGDSALYLCASSDRANNSPLHFGNGTRLTVT.

As DNA, the CDR3 is TGCGCCAGCGTCACAAAACCAGGGAGCAATCAGCCCCAGCATTTT. It yields the protein CASVTKPGSNQPQHF. The chain recombines TRBV23-1 with TRBJ1-5; D possibly corresponds to TRBD1 (5 bases). TRBV23-1 is recorded as an ORF, its role being uncertain. V was shortened by 8 bases and J by 1 base, with 15 bases between the two germline ends. The CDR3 loop spans 15 amino acids.

The rearrangement links TRBV11-1 to TRBJ2-7, with TRBD2 matching 13 bases. The CDR3 covers 15 residues. With V trimmed by 4 bases and J by 2 bases, 2 bases remained unmatched. Looked up from germline, CDR1 is SGHAT and CDR2 is FQDESV (reference sequence). CDR3 bases: TGTGCCAGCAGCTCGGGACTAGCGGGGACCTACGAGCAGTACTTC. This codes for CASSSGLAGTYEQYF.

The chain carries TRBV4-2 and TRBJ2-3; D might be TRBD2 (6 bases). V lost 4 bases and J 3 bases, leaving 17 bases between the germline ends. The V gene's germline CDR1 is LGHNA and CDR2 YNFKEQ. This CDR3 region has 16 residues. The CDR3 DNA follows: TGTGCCAGCAGCCGTCTGGAAGGAGGGCCTACAGATACGCAGTATTTT. Its protein is CASSRLEGGPTDTQYF.

The CDR3 nucleotides read TGTGCCAGCAGCTTACGCCGCGGGGGAGGGGAGCTGTTTTTT. It is translated as CASSLRRGGGELFF. The chain carries TRBV7-2 and TRBJ2-2, with 7 bases fitting TRBD2. The V gene's germline CDR1 is SGHTA and CDR2 FQGNSA. CDR3 length equals 14 residues. V was clipped by 2 bases and J by 8 bases; unmatched bases: 5.

V usage is TRBV27 and J usage is TRBJ1-4; D remains unclear. Trimming removed 6 bases at V and 10 bases at J, with 15 bases between. The CDR3 has 13 residues. Germline V lookup: CDR1 MNHEY, CDR2 SMNVEV (reference sequence). The CDR3 coding sequence is TGTGCCAGCAGCGAGTATCCTACGGGAAAACTGTTTTTT. It encodes CASSEYPTGKLFF.

This clone has just a few counts. The chain combines TRBV30 with TRBJ1-5; D might be TRBD1 (5 bases). The CDR3 consists of 13 residues. V was trimmed by 3 bases and J by 4 bases, leaving 10 bases between them. Germline V gene lookup returns CDR1 GTSNPN and CDR2 SVGIG (reference sequence). CDR3 sequence (DNA): TGTGCCTGGAGAAGGCAGGGAAATCAGCCCCAGCATTTT. It encodes CAWRRQGNQPQHF.

This clone has a handful of counts. The rearrangement uses TRBV5-1 and TRBJ1-1; maybe TRBD1 (6 bases). The CDR3 covers 17 residues. Deletions cut 4 bases from V and 0 bases from J, with 19 bases between. Germline CDR1 SGHRS, CDR2 YFSETQ. CDR3 DNA sequence: TGCGCCAGCAGCCCCAGGTCCCGGCAGGGGATGAACACTGAAGCTTTCTTT. Protein sequence: CASSPRSRQGMNTEAFF.

This clone was observed a few times. The gene calls are TRBV9 and TRBJ2-7, with D uncertain. The germline V gene encodes CDR1 SGDLS and CDR2 YYNGEE. Trimming took 0 bases from V and 3 from J, leaving 10 bases between them. The CDR3 has 14 amino acids. In nucleotides, the CDR3 is TGTGCCAGCAGCGTAGATCCGGTAAGCTACGAGCAGTACTTC. Translation: CASSVDPVSYEQYF.

The chain is built from TRBV19 and TRBJ1-1; TRBD1 aligns across 7 bases. Trimming cost V 6 bases and J 7 bases; bases outside gene matches: 11. CDR1 LNHDA and CDR2 SQIVND come from the germline V gene (reference sequence). The length of the CDR3 is 14 residues. The CDR3, as DNA: TGTGCCAGTAGCCAAAGGGGGCAAGGGGTTGAAGCTTTCTTT. This translates into CASSQRGQGVEAFF. The full variable domain, completed using reference TRBV19 and TRBJ1-1, is DGGITQSPKYLFRKEGQNVTLSCEQNLNHDAMYWYRQDPGQGLRLIYYSQIVNDFQKGDIAEGYSVSREKKESFPLTVTSAQKNPTAFYLCASSQRGQGVEAFFGQGTRLTVV.